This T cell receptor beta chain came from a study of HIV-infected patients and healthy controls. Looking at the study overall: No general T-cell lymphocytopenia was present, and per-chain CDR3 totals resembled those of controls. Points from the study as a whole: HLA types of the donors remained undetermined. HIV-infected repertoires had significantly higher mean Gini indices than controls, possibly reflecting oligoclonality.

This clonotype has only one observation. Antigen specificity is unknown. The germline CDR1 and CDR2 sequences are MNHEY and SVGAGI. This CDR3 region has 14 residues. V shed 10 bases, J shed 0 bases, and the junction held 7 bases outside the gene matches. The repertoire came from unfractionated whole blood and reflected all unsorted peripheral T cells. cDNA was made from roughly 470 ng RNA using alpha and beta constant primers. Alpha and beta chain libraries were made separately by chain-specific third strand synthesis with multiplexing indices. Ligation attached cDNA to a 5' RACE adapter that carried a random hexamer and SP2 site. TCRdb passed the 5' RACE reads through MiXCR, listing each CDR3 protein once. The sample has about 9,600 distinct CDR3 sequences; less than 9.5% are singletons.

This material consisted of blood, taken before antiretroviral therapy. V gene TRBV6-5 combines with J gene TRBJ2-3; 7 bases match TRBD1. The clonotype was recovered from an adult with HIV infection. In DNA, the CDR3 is TGTGCCACCAAATACAGGGGAAGCACAGATACGCAGTATTTT. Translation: CATKYRGSTDTQYF.